The 27 T cell receptor beta chains listed next were all sequenced from one sample in a study of T cells in localized non-small cell lung cancer. Method: immunoSEQ multiplex PCR; TCRdb's copy keeps in-frame clones and lacks some. The table shows around 67,000 clones, with almost 90% occurring only once. The starting material was peripheral blood, obtained before any cancer treatment. The receptor source for this set is a woman aged 35-75 years with stage I lung adenocarcinoma.

CDR3 residues: CASSWGRDSLYEQYF. The CDR3 DNA follows: TGTGCCAGCAGCTGGGGTAGGGACAGTCTCTACGAGCAGTACTTC. This chain connects TRBV5-4 to TRBJ2-7, with 7 nucleotides matching TRBD1. The CDR3 extends over 15 amino acids. Trimming took 3 bases from V and 3 from J; bases not matched to a gene: 9. Germline CDR1 reads SGHNT; CDR2 reads YYREEE (reference sequence). Based on the CDR3 plus reference TRBV5-4 and TRBJ2-7, the full variable domain is ETGVTQSPTHLIKTRGQQVTLRCSSQSGHNTVSWYQQALGQGPQFIFQYYREEENGRGNFPPRFSGLQFPNYSSELNVNALELDDSALYLCASSWGRDSLYEQYFGPGTRLTVT.

The gene calls are TRBV4-3 and TRBJ2-3, with TRBD2 matching 12 bases. The CDR3 contains 15 residues. Germline CDR1 LGHNA, CDR2 YSLEER. The junction had 3 bases not matched to a gene; V was cut back by 2 bases and J by 6 bases. CDR3 amino acids: CASSQWLAGGDTQYF. The CDR3 coding sequence is TGCGCCAGCAGCCAATGGCTAGCGGGAGGGGATACGCAGTATTTT.

The gene calls are TRBV21-1 and TRBJ2-1; the table's D call TRBD2 went unverified against the DNA. TRBV21-1 is noted as a pseudogene. This CDR3 comprises 15 residues. The CDR3 is CASSTSTSSYNEQFF. The DNA for the CDR3 is TGTGCCAGCAGCACCTCGACTAGCTCCTACAATGAGCAGTTCTTC.

The chain employs TRBV5-1 and TRBJ2-2, with 14 bases lining up with TRBD2. This CDR3 region has 18 residues. The germline gives CDR1 SGHRS, CDR2 YFSETQ. Unmatched junction bases numbered 9, after V lost 3 bases and J lost 5 bases. The CDR3 here is CASSSPGLAGAGTGELFF. The CDR3 nucleotides are TGCGCCAGCAGCTCCCCGGGACTAGCGGGAGCGGGGACCGGGGAGCTGTTTTTT.

This chain uses TRBV5-1 with TRBJ2-3, with D unclear. Trimming left V 2 bases short and J 2 bases short, with 6 bases between. Germline assignment: CDR1 SGHRS and CDR2 YFSETQ. CDR3 length equals 13 residues. The CDR3 DNA reads as TGCGCCAGCAGCTTTGGCCTCACAGATACGCAGTATTTT. It codes for CASSFGLTDTQYF.

J is TRBJ1-4 and V is TRBV10-2; unclear D gene. Deletions cut 5 bases from V and 7 bases from J, with 14 bases between. CDR3 length: 14 residues. From germline, CDR1 is WSHSY and CDR2 SAAADI. CDR3: CASSLRQGGEKLFF. The CDR3 bases are TGCGCCAGCAGTCTCAGACAAGGCGGTGAAAAACTGTTTTTT.

This chain joins TRBV6-5 and TRBJ1-3; D call uncertain. Trimming removed 5 bases from V and 0 bases from J, with 11 bases in between. From germline, CDR1 is MNHEY and CDR2 SVGAGI. The CDR3 spans 15 residues. This chain's CDR3 is CASSPRSYSGNTIYF. CDR3 nucleotides: TGTGCCAGCAGTCCCAGGTCCTACTCTGGAAACACCATATATTTT.

CDR3 DNA sequence: TGTGCCAGTAGTATGGATTTTAGGCGGCCCGAGGGGCTCTACAATGAGCAGTTCTTC. Protein product: CASSMDFRRPEGLYNEQFF. The chain combines TRBV19 with TRBJ2-1; D possibly matches TRBD1 or TRBD2 (5 bases each). Germline CDR1 is LNHDA and CDR2 is SQIVND (reference sequence). CDR3 length: 19 amino acids. V was shortened by 3 bases and J by 3 bases, with 24 bases between the two germline ends.

V usage is TRBV6-4 and J usage is TRBJ1-4; no reliable D call. The CDR3 totals 11 residues. The germline gives CDR1 MRHNA, CDR2 SNTAGT. V lost 10 bases, J lost 4 bases, and 7 bases lay in between. The CDR3 sequence is CATYHNEKLFF. The DNA of the CDR3 is TGTGCCACATACCATAATGAAAAACTGTTTTTT.

This sequence joins TRBV6-1 and TRBJ2-3; D is unclear. The V end was cut by 6 bases, the J end by 0 bases, with 10 bases between. Germline lookup yields CDR1 MNHNS and CDR2 SASEGT. This CDR3 is built from 14 residues. CDR3 in amino acids: CASRLLDSTDTQYF. CDR3 DNA: TGTGCCAGCAGGCTCCTTGACAGCACAGATACGCAGTATTTT.

The chain is built from TRBV27 and TRBJ2-6; D tentatively reads TRBD1 or TRBD2 (5 bases each). From germline, CDR1 is MNHEY and CDR2 SMNVEV (reference sequence). The CDR3 has 16 residues. Trimming took 3 bases from V and 0 from J, leaving 9 bases between them. The CDR3, as DNA: TGTGCCAGCAGTTTGGGGGACGCCTCTGGGGCCAACGTCCTGACTTTC. It is translated as CASSLGDASGANVLTF.

The V call is TRBV18, the J call TRBJ2-2, with 7 bases aligning to TRBD1. Germline CDR1 reads KGHSH; CDR2 reads LQKENI. V shed 2 bases, J shed 1 base, and the junction held 4 bases outside the gene matches. CDR3 length: 16 amino acids. This CDR3 is CASSPATGMNTGELFF. The CDR3 DNA follows: TGTGCCAGCTCACCAGCGACAGGGATGAACACCGGGGAGCTGTTTTTT.

The genes are TRBV28 and TRBJ2-1, with TRBD2 as a possible D gene (6 bases). Trimming shortened V by 1 base and J by 0 bases, and 10 bases separated the two germline ends. Per germline, CDR1 MDHEN and CDR2 SYDVKM. The CDR3 runs 16 residues. CDR3 bases: TGTGCCAGCAGTTTATATCGGGAGAGCTCCTACAATGAGCAGTTCTTC. Its translation is CASSLYRESSYNEQFF.

The chain employs TRBV28 and TRBJ2-7; D tentatively reads TRBD1 or TRBD2 (6 bases each). The CDR3 has 15 amino acids. Germline-derived CDR1 and CDR2 are MDHEN and SYDVKM. The V gene lost 2 bases and the J gene lost 6 bases, with 17 bases spanning the gap. The CDR3 sequence: CASSLGGPVFVEQYF. The CDR3 nucleotides read TGTGCCAGCAGTTTAGGGGGGCCGGTATTCGTCGAGCAGTACTTC.

The CDR3 spells CASSLTAFGTEAFF. CDR3 in DNA: TGTGCCAGCAGTTTGACCGCTTTCGGCACTGAAGCTTTCTTT. V usage is TRBV6-6 and J usage is TRBJ1-1; unclear D gene. Germline lookup yields CDR1 MNHNY and CDR2 SVGAGI (reference sequence). V was trimmed by 4 bases and J by 4 bases, leaving 13 bases between them. The CDR3 length is 14 residues.

In its sample, this clone was seen once. The rearrangement joins TRBV11-3 to TRBJ2-1, with D tentatively TRBD2 (6 bases). Germline V gene sequence: CDR1 SGHNT, CDR2 YENEEA. Trimming removed 2 bases from V and 6 bases from J, with 17 bases in between. This CDR3 has 16 residues. The CDR3 DNA reads as TGTGCCAGCAGCTTAAGCTTGATAGCGGATAGCAATGAGCAGTTCTTC. Translation gives CASSLSLIADSNEQFF.

The chain joins TRBV7-2 to TRBJ2-7; D tentatively reads TRBD1 or TRBD2 (7 bases each). The V end was cut by 5 bases, the J end by 4 bases, with 18 bases between. The CDR3 length is 15 residues. CDR1 is SGHTA, CDR2 FQGNSA, per germline. The CDR3 here is CASSRGEGAQYEQYF. The CDR3 DNA is TGTGCCAGCAGCCGCGGGGAGGGGGCGCAGTACGAGCAGTACTTC. Full variable domain (remainder filled in from reference TRBV7-2 and TRBJ2-7): GAGVSQSPSNKVTEKGKDVELRCDPISGHTALYWYRQSLGQGLEFLIYFQGNSAPDKSGLPSDRFSAERTGGSVSTLTIQRTQQEDSAVYLCASSRGEGAQYEQYFGPGTRLTVT.

A few counts support this clone. The rearrangement uses TRBV5-1 and TRBJ1-6, with 9 bases aligning to TRBD1. This CDR3 has 16 amino acids. The junction had 7 bases not matched to a gene; V was cut back by 2 bases and J by 7 bases. Per the germline V gene, CDR1 is SGHRS and CDR2 is YFSETQ. CDR3 bases: TGCGCCAGCAGCTTAACTGCCGGGACAGGGAATTCACCCCTCCACTTT. Translation gives CASSLTAGTGNSPLHF.

The chain uses TRBV2 and TRBJ2-1; D is ambiguous. Germline-derived CDR1 and CDR2 are SNHLY and FYNNEI. This CDR3 is built from 12 residues. V lost 5 bases and J 8 bases, leaving 10 bases between the germline ends. In nucleotides, the CDR3 is TGTGCCAGCAGTCCCCGTAAGGATGAGCAGTTCTTC. Protein product: CASSPRKDEQFF. The full variable domain, its missing parts supplied by reference TRBV2 and TRBJ2-1, is EPEVTQTPSHQVTQMGQEVILRCVPISNHLYFYWYRQILGQKVEFLVSFYNNEISEKSEIFDDQFSVERPDGSNFTLKIRSTKLEDSAMYFCASSPRKDEQFFGPGTRLTVL.

The chain links TRBV6-5 to TRBJ1-6; D gene uncertain. Germline CDR1 is MNHEY and CDR2 is SVGAGI. The CDR3 extends over 13 amino acids. Trimming stripped 5 bases from V and 6 bases from J, with 8 bases between. CDR3 protein: CASSGRINSPLHF. Written as DNA, the CDR3 is TGTGCCAGCAGTGGACGGATTAATTCACCCCTCCACTTT.

DNA for the CDR3: TGTGCCAGCAGTGAAAGGGTCTGGGAGACCCAGTACTTC. Translation gives CASSERVWETQYF. V gene TRBV6-1 combines with J gene TRBJ2-5; D is unclear. V lost 2 bases and J lost 5, with 9 bases in between. CDR1 is MNHNS, CDR2 SASEGT, per germline. There are 13 residues in the CDR3.

The rearrangement links TRBV19 to TRBJ1-2; D unresolved. V was clipped by 1 base and J by 4 bases, with 7 bases between them. The CDR3 has 13 amino acids. From germline, CDR1 is LNHDA and CDR2 SQIVND (reference sequence). CDR3 sequence reads: CASSIGQAYGYTF. The DNA of the CDR3 is TGTGCCAGTAGTATAGGGCAGGCCTATGGCTACACCTTC.

The chain employs TRBV7-9 and TRBJ2-3, with 12 bases fitting TRBD2. The ends lost 3 bases at V and 6 bases at J; junction bases unmatched: 4. This CDR3 comprises 15 residues. The germline CDR1 and CDR2 sequences are SEHNR and FQNEAQ (reference sequence). The DNA for the CDR3 is TGTGCCAGCAGCTTCGAACTAGCGGGAGGTGATACGCAGTATTTT. Encoded protein: CASSFELAGGDTQYF.

V is TRBV29-1 and J is TRBJ1-2; D is possibly TRBD1 (6 bases). Per the germline V gene, CDR1 is SQVTM and CDR2 is ANQGSEA. The CDR3 contains 14 residues. The V end lost 6 bases, the J end lost 5 bases, and 19 bases lay between the germline ends. CDR3 sequence (DNA): TGCAGCGTGGAACCTACAGGGTCGTTTTATGGCTACACCTTC. It specifies CSVEPTGSFYGYTF.

The V and J genes are TRBV14 and TRBJ2-2, with 10 nucleotides matching TRBD2. Germline V lookup: CDR1 SGHDN, CDR2 FVKESK. Trimming cost V 2 bases and J 7 bases; bases outside gene matches: 7. The CDR3 loop spans 16 amino acids. The CDR3 loop reads CASSQLSGRRIGELFF. The CDR3 DNA is TGTGCCAGCAGCCAACTTAGCGGGAGGCGAATCGGGGAGCTGTTTTTT.

This chain links TRBV30 with TRBJ1-2; D uncertain. This CDR3 has 11 amino acids. V shed 0 bases and J shed 4 bases, with 3 bases lying between them. Germline V CDR1 and CDR2: GTSNPN, SVGIG (reference sequence). The CDR3 region is CAWSVGYGYTF. As DNA, the CDR3 is TGTGCCTGGAGTGTAGGCTATGGCTACACCTTC.

About this clone: One end of the junction does not line up with germline, which may come from a read error. The gene calls are TRBV6-4 and TRBJ1-1, with a tentative D call TRBD1 (5 bases). The CDR3 runs to 17 residues. In germline, CDR1 is MRHNA, CDR2 SNTAGT. The CDR3 nucleotides are TGTGCCAGCATTGACCCTCGATGCAGGGAAATGAACACTGAAGCTTTCTTT. Its translation: CASIDPRCREMNTEAFF.